This T cell receptor beta chain was found in a study of blood T cell repertoires in COVID-19 (dated by TCRdb to 2020 to 2022). As for the study more broadly: Samples from collaborators originated in the United States, Italy and Spain and spanned both the acute and convalescent phases of COVID-19. The repertoires were released in a freely available public database meant as a resource for research on the immune response to SARS-CoV-2. The sample metadata nearly always contained a de-identified subject ID, COVID-19 status, age in years and sex. The prospective study material was composed of cDNA or gDNA derived from T cells, B-cell-depleted T cells, or PBMCs. Where available, HLA class I and class II types were obtained from metadata supplied by the sample provider rather than from assay-based typing. Subjects who had been exposed to COVID-19, were actively infected with it, or had recovered from it provided the deeply sampled blood TCRbeta repertoires that made up the dataset. The samples were drawn from the first 160 participants of the ongoing ImmuneRACE study and from 950 to 1,500 subjects provided by 6 global collaborators.

The paper as a whole reports these results and caveats: How much clinical and demographic metadata was included differed by source and by participant, and the metadata was provided uncurated.

TCRbeta CDR3 regions were amplified from genomic DNA by means of the immunoSEQ Assay, a bias-controlled multiplex PCR. On the study's bioinformatics: The number of nucleated cells in each sample was estimated from the amplification of reference gene primers within the assay. Sequence reads were collapsed and filtered to measure the absolute abundance of every unique TCRbeta CDR3 rearrangement. For each sample, productive Simpson clonality was calculated as the square root of Simpson's diversity index over productive rearrangements. Entries here come from immuneACCESS through TCRdb and include only in-frame sequences with V and J called. Some clones fail to appear in such tables; in the studies checked, an unresolved V gene covers under half of the shortfall, and the cause of the remainder is unknown. V and J calls and clone size are copied from that table; D and trimming were computed from the DNA. This sample gives about 110,000 clones in total; roughly 88% of them show up just once. Roughly 2.3% of the sample lies in the top ten.

A remark on this clone: Its antigen is not yet known. No base qualities exist here, and no much larger clone lies one base off it.

Counted from cysteine to phenylalanine, this CDR3 has 14 amino acids. The CDR3 DNA has 42 bases and is translated from base 1. The junction shows trimming of 6 bases on V and 7 bases on J, and the gene matches do not reach 5 bases of it. CDR1 and CDR2 (WNHNN, SYGVQD) derive from the germline V gene (reference sequence). Collaborating institutions collected whole blood in K2EDTA tubes following their own protocols. For TCRbeta analysis, collaborators shipped samples in one of three forms: frozen whole blood, isolated PBMCs, or DNA extracted from either of those sample types. In this chain, TRBV10-1 is recombined with TRBJ1-6; TRBD1 lines up with 8 middle nucleotides. Sequences were obtained from peripheral blood. The receptor was derived from a human donor in a cohort sampled during active COVID-19. The DNA sequence reads TGCGCCAGCAGCCCCGGACAGGGAAATTCACCCCTCCACTTT. Its protein is CASSPGQGNSPLHF.